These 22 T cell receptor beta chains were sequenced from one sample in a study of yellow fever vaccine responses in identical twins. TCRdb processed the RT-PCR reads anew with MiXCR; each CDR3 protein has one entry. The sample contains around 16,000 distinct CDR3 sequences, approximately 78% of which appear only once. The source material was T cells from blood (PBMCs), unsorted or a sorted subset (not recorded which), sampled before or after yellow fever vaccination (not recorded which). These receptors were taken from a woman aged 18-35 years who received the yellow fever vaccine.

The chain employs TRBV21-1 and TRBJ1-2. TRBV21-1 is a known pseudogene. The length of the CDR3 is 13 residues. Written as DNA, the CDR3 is TGTGCCAGCAGCAAATGGACGGACTATGGCTACACCTTC. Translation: CASSKWTDYGYTF.

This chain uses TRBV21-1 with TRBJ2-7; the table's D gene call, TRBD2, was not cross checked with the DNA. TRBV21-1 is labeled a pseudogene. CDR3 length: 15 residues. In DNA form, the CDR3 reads TGTGCCAGCAGCCCGCCCGCGAAAGCTGACTACGAGCAGTACTTC. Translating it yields CASSPPAKADYEQYF.

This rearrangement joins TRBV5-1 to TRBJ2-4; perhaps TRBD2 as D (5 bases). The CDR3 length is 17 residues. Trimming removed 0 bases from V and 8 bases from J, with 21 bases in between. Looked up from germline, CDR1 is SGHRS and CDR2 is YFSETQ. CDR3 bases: TGCGCCAGCAGCTTGGAGATGCCCGGGGAAGTCGGGTACATTCAGTACTTC. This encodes CASSLEMPGEVGYIQYF.

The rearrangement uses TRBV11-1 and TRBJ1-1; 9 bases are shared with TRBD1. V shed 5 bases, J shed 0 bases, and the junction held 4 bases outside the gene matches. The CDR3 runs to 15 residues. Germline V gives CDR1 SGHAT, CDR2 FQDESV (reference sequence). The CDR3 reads CASSRTGVMNTEAFF. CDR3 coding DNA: TGTGCCAGCAGCAGGACAGGGGTTATGAACACTGAAGCTTTCTTT.

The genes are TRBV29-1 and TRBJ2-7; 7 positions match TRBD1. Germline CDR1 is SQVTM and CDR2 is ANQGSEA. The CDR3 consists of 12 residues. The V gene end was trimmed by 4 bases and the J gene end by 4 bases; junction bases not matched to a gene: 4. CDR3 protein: CSVAGTAYEQYF. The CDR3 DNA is TGCAGCGTTGCAGGGACAGCATACGAGCAGTACTTC.

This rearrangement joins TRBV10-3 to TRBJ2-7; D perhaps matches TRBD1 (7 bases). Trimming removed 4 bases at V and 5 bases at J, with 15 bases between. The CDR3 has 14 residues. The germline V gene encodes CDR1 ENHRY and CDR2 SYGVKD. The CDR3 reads CAISVGGGEDEQYF. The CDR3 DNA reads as TGTGCCATCAGTGTCGGAGGGGGCGAAGACGAGCAGTACTTC.

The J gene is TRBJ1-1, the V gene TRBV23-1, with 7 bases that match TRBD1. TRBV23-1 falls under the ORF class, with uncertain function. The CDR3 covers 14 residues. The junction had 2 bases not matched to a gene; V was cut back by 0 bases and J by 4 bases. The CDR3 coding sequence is TGCGCCAGCAGTCAATCCCGGGACAGCACTGAAGCTTTCTTT. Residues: CASSQSRDSTEAFF.

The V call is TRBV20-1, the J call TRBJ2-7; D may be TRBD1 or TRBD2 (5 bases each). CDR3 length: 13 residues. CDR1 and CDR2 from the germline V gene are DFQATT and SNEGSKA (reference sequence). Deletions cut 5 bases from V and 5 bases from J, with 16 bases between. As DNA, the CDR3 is TGCAGTGCTTCCGGGACCCTGCCTAACGAGCAGTACTTC. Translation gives CSASGTLPNEQYF.

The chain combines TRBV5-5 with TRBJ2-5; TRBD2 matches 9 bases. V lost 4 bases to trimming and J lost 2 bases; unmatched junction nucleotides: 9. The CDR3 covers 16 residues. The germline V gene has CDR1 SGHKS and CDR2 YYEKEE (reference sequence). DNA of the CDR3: TGTGCCAGCAGCCCAGGGACTAGCTTTATACAAGAGACCCAGTACTTC. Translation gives CASSPGTSFIQETQYF.

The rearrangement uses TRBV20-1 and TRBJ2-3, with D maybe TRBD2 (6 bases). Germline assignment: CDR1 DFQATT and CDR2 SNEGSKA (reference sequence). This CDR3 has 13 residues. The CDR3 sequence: CRLWDSHTDTQYF. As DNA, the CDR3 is TGCAGACTGTGGGACTCCCACACAGATACGCAGTATTTT.

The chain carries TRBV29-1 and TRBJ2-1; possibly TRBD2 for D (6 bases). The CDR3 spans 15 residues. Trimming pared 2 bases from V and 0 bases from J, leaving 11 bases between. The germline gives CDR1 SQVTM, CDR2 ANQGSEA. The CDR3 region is CSVESAGSSYNEQFF. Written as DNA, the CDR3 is TGCAGCGTTGAATCGGCGGGGAGCTCCTACAATGAGCAGTTCTTC.

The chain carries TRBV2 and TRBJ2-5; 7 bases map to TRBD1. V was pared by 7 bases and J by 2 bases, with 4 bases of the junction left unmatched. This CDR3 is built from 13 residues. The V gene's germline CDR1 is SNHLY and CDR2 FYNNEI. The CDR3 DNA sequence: TGTGCCAGCATTGGGACAGATCAAGAGACCCAGTACTTC. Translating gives CASIGTDQETQYF.

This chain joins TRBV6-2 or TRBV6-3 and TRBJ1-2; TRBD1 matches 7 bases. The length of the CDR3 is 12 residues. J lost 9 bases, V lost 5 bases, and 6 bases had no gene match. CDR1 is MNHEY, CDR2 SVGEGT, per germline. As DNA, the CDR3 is TGTGCCAGCAGTCACCAGGGGGAGAGCTACACCTTC. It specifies CASSHQGESYTF.

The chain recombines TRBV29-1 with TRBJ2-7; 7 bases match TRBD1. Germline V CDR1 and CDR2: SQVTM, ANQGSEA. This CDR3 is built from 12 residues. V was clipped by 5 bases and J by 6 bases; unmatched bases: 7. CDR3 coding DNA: TGCAGCGTTCCCGGGGACAGCCGCGAGCAGTACTTC. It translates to CSVPGDSREQYF.

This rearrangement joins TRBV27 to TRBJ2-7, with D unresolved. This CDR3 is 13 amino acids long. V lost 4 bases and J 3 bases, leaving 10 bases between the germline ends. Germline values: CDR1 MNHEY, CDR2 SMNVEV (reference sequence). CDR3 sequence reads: CASSSVFNYEQYF. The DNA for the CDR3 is TGTGCCAGCAGTTCGGTGTTTAACTACGAGCAGTACTTC.

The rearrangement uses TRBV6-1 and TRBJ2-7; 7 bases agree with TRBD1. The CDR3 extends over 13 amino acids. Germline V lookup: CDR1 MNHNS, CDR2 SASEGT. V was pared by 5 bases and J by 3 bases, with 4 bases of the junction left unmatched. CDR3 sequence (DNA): TGTGCCAGCAGTACGGGACAGCTCTACGAGCAGTACTTC. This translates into CASSTGQLYEQYF.

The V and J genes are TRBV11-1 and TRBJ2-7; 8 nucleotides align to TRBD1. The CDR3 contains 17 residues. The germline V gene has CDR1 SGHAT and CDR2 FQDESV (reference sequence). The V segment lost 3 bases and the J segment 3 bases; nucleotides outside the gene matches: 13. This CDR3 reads CASSLRARTGKGYEQYF. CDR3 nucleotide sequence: TGTGCCAGCAGCTTGAGGGCCCGGACAGGGAAAGGCTACGAGCAGTACTTC.

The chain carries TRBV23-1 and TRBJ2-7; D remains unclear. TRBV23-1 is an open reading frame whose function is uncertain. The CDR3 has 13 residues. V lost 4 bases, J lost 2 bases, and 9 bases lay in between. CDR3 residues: CASSPLLPYEQYF. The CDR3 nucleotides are TGCGCCAGCAGTCCGCTATTGCCCTACGAGCAGTACTTC.

CDR3 sequence: CSAPDYLTYEQYF. The CDR3 nucleotides read TGCAGTGCCCCAGACTACCTGACCTACGAGCAGTACTTC. The chain employs TRBV20-1 and TRBJ2-7, with a possible D match to TRBD2 (5 bases). The ends were cut back, 6 bases at V and 2 bases at J, with 14 bases in the middle. The CDR3 loop spans 13 amino acids. Germline CDR1 reads DFQATT; CDR2 reads SNEGSKA (reference sequence).

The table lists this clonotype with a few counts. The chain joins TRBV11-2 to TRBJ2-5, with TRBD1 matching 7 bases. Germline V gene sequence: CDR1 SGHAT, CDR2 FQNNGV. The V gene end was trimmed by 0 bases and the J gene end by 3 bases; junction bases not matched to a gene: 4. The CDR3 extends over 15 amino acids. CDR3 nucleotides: TGTGCCAGCAGCTTAGATGCCGGGACAGAAGAGACCCAGTACTTC. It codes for CASSLDAGTEETQYF. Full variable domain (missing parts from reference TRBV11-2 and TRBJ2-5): EAGVAQSPRYKIIEKRQSVAFWCNPISGHATLYWYQQILGQGPKLLIQFQNNGVVDDSQLPKDRFSAERLKGVDSTLKIQPAKLEDSAVYLCASSLDAGTEETQYFGPGTRLLVL.

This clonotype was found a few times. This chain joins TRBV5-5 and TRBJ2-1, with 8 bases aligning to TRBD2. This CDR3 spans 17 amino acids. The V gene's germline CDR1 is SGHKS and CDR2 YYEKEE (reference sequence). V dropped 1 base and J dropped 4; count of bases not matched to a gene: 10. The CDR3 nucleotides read TGTGCCAGCAGCTTGTTAGCCCGGGGGGGGCTGTACAATGAGCAGTTCTTC. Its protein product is CASSLLARGGLYNEQFF.

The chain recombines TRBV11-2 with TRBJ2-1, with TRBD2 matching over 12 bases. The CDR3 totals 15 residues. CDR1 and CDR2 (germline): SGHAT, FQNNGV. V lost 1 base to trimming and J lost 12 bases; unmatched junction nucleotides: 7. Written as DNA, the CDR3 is TGTGCCAGCAGCTTAGTTCTAGCGGGGGGGCCTGGGCAGTTCTTC. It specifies CASSLVLAGGPGQFF.